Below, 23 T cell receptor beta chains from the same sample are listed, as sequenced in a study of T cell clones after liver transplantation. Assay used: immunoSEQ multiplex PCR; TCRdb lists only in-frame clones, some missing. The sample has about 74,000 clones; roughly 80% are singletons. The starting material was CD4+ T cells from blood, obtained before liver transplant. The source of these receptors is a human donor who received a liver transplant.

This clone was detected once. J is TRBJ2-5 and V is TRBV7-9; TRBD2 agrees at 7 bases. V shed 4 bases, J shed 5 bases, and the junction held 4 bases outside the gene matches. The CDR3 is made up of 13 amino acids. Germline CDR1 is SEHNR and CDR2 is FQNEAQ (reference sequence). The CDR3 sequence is CASSWGGFETQYF. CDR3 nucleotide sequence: TGTGCCAGCAGCTGGGGGGGATTCGAGACCCAGTACTTC.

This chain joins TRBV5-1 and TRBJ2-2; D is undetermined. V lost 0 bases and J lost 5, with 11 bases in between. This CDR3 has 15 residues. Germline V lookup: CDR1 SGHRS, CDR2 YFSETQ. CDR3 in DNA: TGCGCCAGCAGCTTGGAGGTCTTGGAGACCGGGGAGCTGTTTTTT. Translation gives CASSLEVLETGELFF.

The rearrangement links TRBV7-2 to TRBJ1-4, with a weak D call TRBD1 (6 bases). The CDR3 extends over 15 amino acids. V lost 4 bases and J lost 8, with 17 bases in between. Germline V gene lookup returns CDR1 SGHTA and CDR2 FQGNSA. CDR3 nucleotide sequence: TGTGCCAGCAGCTCGTCCGGGACCCAGGGGGAAAAACTGTTTTTT. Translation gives CASSSSGTQGEKLFF.

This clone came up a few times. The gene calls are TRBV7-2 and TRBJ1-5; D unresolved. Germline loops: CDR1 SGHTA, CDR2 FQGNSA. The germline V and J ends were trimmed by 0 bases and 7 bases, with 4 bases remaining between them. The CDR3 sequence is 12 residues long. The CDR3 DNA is TGTGCCAGCAGCTTAGCCGCGCAGCCCCAGCATTTT. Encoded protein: CASSLAAQPQHF.

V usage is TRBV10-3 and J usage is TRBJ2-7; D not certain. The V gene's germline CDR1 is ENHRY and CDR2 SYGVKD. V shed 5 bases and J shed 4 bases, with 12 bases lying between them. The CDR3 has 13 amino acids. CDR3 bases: TGTGCCATCAGTCCCTCCCAACAGTACGAGCAGTACTTC. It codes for CAISPSQQYEQYF.

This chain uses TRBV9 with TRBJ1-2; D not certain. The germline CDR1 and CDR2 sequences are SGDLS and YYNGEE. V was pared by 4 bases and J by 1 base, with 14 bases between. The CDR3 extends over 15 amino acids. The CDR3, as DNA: TGTGCCAGCAGCCCCTCAACGGACCATAACTATGGCTACACCTTC. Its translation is CASSPSTDHNYGYTF.

This CDR3 reads CSEVRDGTF. Written as DNA, the CDR3 is TGCAGCGAAGTCAGGGACGGGACCTTC. The chain has TRBV20-1 and TRBJ1-2, with D possibly being TRBD1 (5 bases). The CDR3 runs 9 residues. Germline CDR1 reads DFQATT; CDR2 reads SNEGSKA (reference sequence).

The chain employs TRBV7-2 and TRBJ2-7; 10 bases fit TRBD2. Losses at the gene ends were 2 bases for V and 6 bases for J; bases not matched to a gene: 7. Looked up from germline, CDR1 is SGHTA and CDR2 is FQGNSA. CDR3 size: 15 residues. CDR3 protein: CASSLRLAGEGEQYF. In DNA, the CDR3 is TGTGCCAGCAGCTTACGGCTAGCGGGAGAGGGCGAGCAGTACTTC. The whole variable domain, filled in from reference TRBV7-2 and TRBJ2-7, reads GAGVSQSPSNKVTEKGKDVELRCDPISGHTALYWYRQSLGQGLEFLIYFQGNSAPDKSGLPSDRFSAERTGGSVSTLTIQRTQQEDSAVYLCASSLRLAGEGEQYFGPGTRLTVT.

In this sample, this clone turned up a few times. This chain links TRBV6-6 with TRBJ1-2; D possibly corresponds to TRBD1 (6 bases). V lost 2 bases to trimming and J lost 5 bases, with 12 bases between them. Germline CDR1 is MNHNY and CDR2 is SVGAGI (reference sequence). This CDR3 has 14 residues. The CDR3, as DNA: TGTGCCAGCAGTTACCTGGCAGGGGCGTATGGCTACACCTTC. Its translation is CASSYLAGAYGYTF.

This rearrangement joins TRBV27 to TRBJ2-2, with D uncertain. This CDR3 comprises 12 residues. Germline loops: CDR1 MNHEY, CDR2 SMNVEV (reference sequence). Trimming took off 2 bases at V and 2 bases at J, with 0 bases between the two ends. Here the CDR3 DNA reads TGTGCCAGCAGTTTAAACACCGGGGAGCTGTTTTTT. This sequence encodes CASSLNTGELFF.

The CDR3 coding sequence is TGTGCCAGCAGCGGGGCCTCGTTGGGGTATGGCTACACCTTC. Amino acid sequence: CASSGASLGYGYTF. The chain is built from TRBV5-6 and TRBJ1-2; perhaps TRBD1 as D (5 bases). The CDR3 runs 14 residues. The ends were cut back, 4 bases at V and 5 bases at J, with 15 bases in the middle. Germline CDR1 is SGHDT and CDR2 is YYEEEE.

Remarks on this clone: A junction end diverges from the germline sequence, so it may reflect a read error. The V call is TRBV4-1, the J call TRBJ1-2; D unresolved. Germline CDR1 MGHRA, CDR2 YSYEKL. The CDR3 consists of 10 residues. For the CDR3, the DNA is TGTGCCAGCAGCTTATATGGCTACACCTTC. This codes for CASSLYGYTF.

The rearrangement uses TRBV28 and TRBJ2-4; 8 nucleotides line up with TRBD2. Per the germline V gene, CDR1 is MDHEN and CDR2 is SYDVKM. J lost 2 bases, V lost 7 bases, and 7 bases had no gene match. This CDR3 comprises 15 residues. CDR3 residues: CASTSGGPTKNIQYF. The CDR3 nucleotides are TGTGCCAGCACGTCGGGAGGGCCGACCAAAAACATTCAGTACTTC.

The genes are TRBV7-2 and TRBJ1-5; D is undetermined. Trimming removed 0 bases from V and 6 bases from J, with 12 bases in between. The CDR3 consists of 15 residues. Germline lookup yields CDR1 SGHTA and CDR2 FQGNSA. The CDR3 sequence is CASSLAGNLGQPQHF. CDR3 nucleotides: TGTGCCAGCAGCTTAGCAGGGAACTTGGGTCAGCCCCAGCATTTT.

The CDR3 DNA reads TGTGCCAGCAGCATGAGGGGGAAGGGTTACAATGAGCAGTTCTTC. It encodes CASSMRGKGYNEQFF. This sequence joins TRBV5-4 and TRBJ2-1; TRBD1 might be the D (6 bases). V was pared by 4 bases and J by 4 bases, with 15 bases between. Germline V gene lookup returns CDR1 SGHNT and CDR2 YYREEE (reference sequence). The CDR3 has 15 residues.

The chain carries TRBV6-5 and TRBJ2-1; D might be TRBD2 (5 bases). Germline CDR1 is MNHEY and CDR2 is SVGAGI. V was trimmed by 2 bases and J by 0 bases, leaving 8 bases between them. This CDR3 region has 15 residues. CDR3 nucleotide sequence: TGTGCCAGCAGTTACAGCGGCGTCTCCTACAATGAGCAGTTCTTC. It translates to CASSYSGVSYNEQFF.

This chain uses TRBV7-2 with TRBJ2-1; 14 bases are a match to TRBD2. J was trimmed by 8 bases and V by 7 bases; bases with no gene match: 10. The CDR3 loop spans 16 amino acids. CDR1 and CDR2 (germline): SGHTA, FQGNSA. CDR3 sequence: CASTQGGLAGVYEQFF. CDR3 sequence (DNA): TGTGCCAGCACCCAGGGGGGACTAGCGGGAGTTTATGAGCAGTTCTTC.

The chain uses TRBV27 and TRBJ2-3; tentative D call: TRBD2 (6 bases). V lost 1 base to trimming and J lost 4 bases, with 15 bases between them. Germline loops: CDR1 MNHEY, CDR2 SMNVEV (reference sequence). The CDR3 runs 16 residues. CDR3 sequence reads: CASSLLSGSGPDTQYF. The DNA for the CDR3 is TGTGCCAGCAGTTTATTATCCGGGAGTGGACCAGATACGCAGTATTTT.

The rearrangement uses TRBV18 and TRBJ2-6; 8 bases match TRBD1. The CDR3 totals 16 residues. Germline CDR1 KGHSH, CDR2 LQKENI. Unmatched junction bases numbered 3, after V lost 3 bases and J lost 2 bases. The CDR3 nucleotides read TGTGCCAGCTCACCGATGACAGGGGCTGGGGCCAACGTCCTGACTTTC. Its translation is CASSPMTGAGANVLTF.

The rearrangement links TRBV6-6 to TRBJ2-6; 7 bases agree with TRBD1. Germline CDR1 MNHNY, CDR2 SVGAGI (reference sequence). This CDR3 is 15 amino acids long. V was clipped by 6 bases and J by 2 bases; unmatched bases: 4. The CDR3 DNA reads TGTGCCAGCAGCGCCGGGACAGCTGGGGCCAACGTCCTGACTTTC. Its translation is CASSAGTAGANVLTF.

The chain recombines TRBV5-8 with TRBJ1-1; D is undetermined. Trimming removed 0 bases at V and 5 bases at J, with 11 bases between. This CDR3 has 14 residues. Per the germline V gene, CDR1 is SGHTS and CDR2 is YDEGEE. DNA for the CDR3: TGTGCCAGCAGCTTGGGACGTGTGGGAACTGAAGCTTTCTTT. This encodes CASSLGRVGTEAFF.

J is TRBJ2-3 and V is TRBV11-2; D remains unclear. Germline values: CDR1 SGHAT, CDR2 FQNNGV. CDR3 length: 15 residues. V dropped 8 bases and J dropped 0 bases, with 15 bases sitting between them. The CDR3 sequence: CASRRTVTSTDTQYF. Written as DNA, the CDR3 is TGTGCCAGCCGCCGGACGGTGACTAGCACAGATACGCAGTATTTT.

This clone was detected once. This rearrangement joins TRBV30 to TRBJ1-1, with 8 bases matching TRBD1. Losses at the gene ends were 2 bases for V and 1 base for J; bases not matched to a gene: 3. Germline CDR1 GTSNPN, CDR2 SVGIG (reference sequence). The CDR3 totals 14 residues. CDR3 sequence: CAWSTGTGNTEAFF. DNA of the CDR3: TGTGCCTGGAGTACCGGGACAGGGAACACTGAAGCTTTCTTT.